The next 16 T cell receptor beta chains were all read from a single sample in a study of T cell changes during pregnancy in multiple sclerosis. Clones were read by immunoSEQ multiplex PCR, and TCRdb kept only the in-frame ones, dropping some. The data contain some 96,000 clones, about 90% of them singletons. Source: peripheral blood, taken after pregnancy. Source of these receptors: a female donor with multiple sclerosis, enrolled in a pregnancy study.

The V gene is TRBV5-6, the J gene TRBJ2-7, with 10 bases lining up with TRBD1. The CDR3 is 16 amino acids. The V gene's germline CDR1 is SGHDT and CDR2 YYEEEE. Trimming cost V 2 bases and J 3 bases; bases outside gene matches: 8. CDR3 sequence (DNA): TGTGCCAGCAGCTTTTGGACCCGGGACAGGGGCTACGAGCAGTACTTC. Its protein is CASSFWTRDRGYEQYF.

This clone was recorded once. The chain carries TRBV6-5 and TRBJ1-1; D unclear. Between the trimmed V and J ends, which lost 0 bases and 7 bases, there was a span of 6 bases. Germline values: CDR1 MNHEY, CDR2 SVGAGI. This CDR3 contains 12 residues. CDR3 in amino acids: CASSYSPGEAFF. The CDR3 nucleotides are TGTGCCAGCAGTTACTCACCCGGTGAAGCTTTCTTT.

The chain couples TRBV6-1 to TRBJ2-1; the D is unclear. CDR3 length equals 13 residues. The V end lost 2 bases, the J end lost 7 bases, and 9 bases lay between the germline ends. The V gene's germline CDR1 is MNHNS and CDR2 SASEGT. The CDR3 protein is CASSENIMNEQFF. The CDR3, as DNA: TGTGCCAGCAGTGAAAATATAATGAATGAGCAGTTCTTC.

The J gene is TRBJ2-5, the V gene TRBV27; the D gene is possibly TRBD1 (5 bases). The germline CDR1 and CDR2 sequences are MNHEY and SMNVEV (reference sequence). The CDR3 sequence is 13 residues long. V lost 4 bases to trimming and J lost 3 bases, with 9 bases between them. The CDR3 sequence is CASSSQGEETQYF. The CDR3, as DNA: TGTGCCAGCAGTTCCCAGGGTGAAGAGACCCAGTACTTC.

The chain joins TRBV6-4 to TRBJ1-6, with D unclear. This CDR3 is built from 14 residues. Per germline, CDR1 MRHNA and CDR2 SNTAGT. Trimming stripped 2 bases from V and 5 bases from J, with 7 bases between. The CDR3 region is CASSDGRDNSPLHF. The CDR3 DNA sequence: TGTGCCAGCAGTGACGGGCGGGATAATTCACCCCTCCACTTT.

This chain uses TRBV30 with TRBJ1-3, with D perhaps TRBD1 (5 bases). The germline V and J ends were trimmed by 3 bases and 0 bases, with 12 bases remaining between them. Germline V lookup: CDR1 GTSNPN, CDR2 SVGIG (reference sequence). The CDR3 has 15 amino acids. This chain's CDR3 is CAWSRGGGSGNTIYF. CDR3 coding DNA: TGTGCCTGGAGCCGCGGGGGGGGCTCTGGAAACACCATATATTTT.

The V and J genes are TRBV19 and TRBJ1-5, with TRBD1 matching over 9 bases. The CDR3 sequence is 15 residues long. Germline CDR1 reads LNHDA; CDR2 reads SQIVND (reference sequence). Germline trimming cut 7 bases from V and 2 bases from J; bases unmatched to any gene: 6. CDR3 sequence: CASKTGTGRNQPQHF. The CDR3 coding sequence is TGTGCCAGTAAAACCGGGACAGGGCGCAATCAGCCCCAGCATTTT.

The CDR3 region has the DNA TGTGCCAGCCGCAGGGGGCTGGACGAGCAGTACTTC. Encoded protein: CASRRGLDEQYF. The genes are TRBV19 and TRBJ2-7, with 8 bases identical to TRBD1. Germline CDR1 reads LNHDA; CDR2 reads SQIVND (reference sequence). This CDR3 contains 12 residues. V was clipped by 9 bases and J by 5 bases; unmatched bases: 6.

CDR3 coding DNA: TGTGCCAGCAGTCGGACAGGGTTTAAGCAGCCCCAGCATTTT. Translating it yields CASSRTGFKQPQHF. The chain recombines TRBV2 with TRBJ1-5, with 8 bases aligning to TRBD1. The CDR3 totals 14 residues. Germline CDR1 is SNHLY and CDR2 is FYNNEI. V was clipped by 5 bases and J by 7 bases; unmatched bases: 7.

The chain uses TRBV7-6 and TRBJ2-7; perhaps TRBD2 as D (5 bases). Trimming stripped 4 bases from V and 0 bases from J, with 10 bases between. The CDR3 loop spans 14 amino acids. In germline, CDR1 is SGHVS, CDR2 FNYEAQ. The CDR3 DNA follows: TGTGCCAGCAGCTCCCTCCGGGGCTCCTACGAGCAGTACTTC. It is translated as CASSSLRGSYEQYF.

The rearrangement links TRBV2 to TRBJ1-5; D not resolved. Germline CDR1 reads SNHLY; CDR2 reads FYNNEI. Trimming took off 4 bases at V and 0 bases at J, with 19 bases between the two ends. This CDR3 has 18 residues. The chain's CDR3 is CASSGGEGLSDSNQPQHF. In DNA form, the CDR3 reads TGTGCCAGCAGTGGGGGAGAAGGGTTGAGTGATAGCAATCAGCCCCAGCATTTT.

J is TRBJ1-2 and V is TRBV5-1; 12 bases map to TRBD1. CDR3 length: 16 residues. V lost 4 bases, J lost 6 bases, and 10 bases stayed unmatched. Looked up from germline, CDR1 is SGHRS and CDR2 is YFSETQ. The CDR3 is CASSDPGDRGPDGYTF. The DNA of the CDR3 is TGCGCCAGCAGCGACCCCGGGGACAGGGGGCCGGATGGCTACACCTTC.

The chain combines TRBV5-6 with TRBJ2-7; the match to TRBD1 covers 9 bases. The length of the CDR3 is 14 residues. Germline V gene sequence: CDR1 SGHDT, CDR2 YYEEEE. J lost 3 bases, V lost 3 bases, and 4 bases had no gene match. In DNA form, the CDR3 reads TGTGCCAGCAGCTACAGGGGGCGCAACTACGAGCAGTACTTC. This translates into CASSYRGRNYEQYF.

The rearrangement links TRBV28 to TRBJ2-2; D gene ambiguous. This CDR3 is 14 amino acids long. The V end was cut by 3 bases, the J end by 7 bases, with 12 bases between. Germline CDR1 is MDHEN and CDR2 is SYDVKM. CDR3 coding DNA: TGTGCCAGCAGTTTTGCGGTTTTGAACGGGGAGCTGTTTTTT. It translates to CASSFAVLNGELFF. The full variable domain, rest sourced from reference TRBV28 and TRBJ2-2, is DVKVTQSSRYLVKRTGEKVFLECVQDMDHENMFWYRQDPGLGLRLIYFSYDVKMKEKGDIPEGYSVSREKKERFSLILESASTNQTSMYLCASSFAVLNGELFFGEGSRLTVL.

The V call is TRBV4-2, the J call TRBJ1-4; D is possibly TRBD1 (5 bases). The V gene lost 0 bases and the J gene lost 3 bases, with 8 bases spanning the gap. Germline CDR1 is LGHNA and CDR2 is YNFKEQ. The CDR3 is made up of 15 amino acids. The CDR3 is CASSQDGGANEKLFF. In DNA, the CDR3 is TGTGCCAGCAGCCAAGATGGGGGGGCTAATGAAAAACTGTTTTTT.

This chain connects TRBV28 to TRBJ1-5; 9 bases match TRBD1. This CDR3 has 16 amino acids. J was trimmed by 7 bases and V by 4 bases; bases with no gene match: 11. Germline V gives CDR1 MDHEN, CDR2 SYDVKM. The DNA for the CDR3 is TGTGCCAGCAGTTATGAACAGGGGGCCTCAGTGCAGCCCCAGCATTTT. This translates into CASSYEQGASVQPQHF.